This T cell receptor (beta chain) came from a study of identical twins' blood T cells. About the study: About 50 million reads came from some 12 libraries, six alpha, six beta. Study-wide results and limits: Twin repertoire similarity may partly reflect shared environment. Shared CDR3 clonotype counts tracked mainly the product of cloneset sizes.

Germline V CDR1 and CDR2: SGHTA, FQGNSA. V shed 5 bases and J shed 0 bases, with 16 bases lying between them. CDR3 length: 16 residues. Reared together, all three twin pairs probably met the same infectious agents and vaccines. This clonotype was seen a few times. As yet, its antigen is unknown. TCRdb re-called the 5' RACE reads through MiXCR, storing one row per CDR3 protein. The table records a few hundred thousand distinct CDR3 sequences, roughly 31% of them present only once. The chain links TRBV7-2 to TRBJ1-2; TRBD1 might be the D (5 bases). Input material: PBMCs. This clonotype originated in a woman aged 18 to 55 in good health. The chain's CDR3 is CASSPGTAMTNYGYTF. CDR3 DNA sequence: TGTGCCAGCAGCCCAGGGACGGCCATGACTAACTATGGCTACACCTTC.